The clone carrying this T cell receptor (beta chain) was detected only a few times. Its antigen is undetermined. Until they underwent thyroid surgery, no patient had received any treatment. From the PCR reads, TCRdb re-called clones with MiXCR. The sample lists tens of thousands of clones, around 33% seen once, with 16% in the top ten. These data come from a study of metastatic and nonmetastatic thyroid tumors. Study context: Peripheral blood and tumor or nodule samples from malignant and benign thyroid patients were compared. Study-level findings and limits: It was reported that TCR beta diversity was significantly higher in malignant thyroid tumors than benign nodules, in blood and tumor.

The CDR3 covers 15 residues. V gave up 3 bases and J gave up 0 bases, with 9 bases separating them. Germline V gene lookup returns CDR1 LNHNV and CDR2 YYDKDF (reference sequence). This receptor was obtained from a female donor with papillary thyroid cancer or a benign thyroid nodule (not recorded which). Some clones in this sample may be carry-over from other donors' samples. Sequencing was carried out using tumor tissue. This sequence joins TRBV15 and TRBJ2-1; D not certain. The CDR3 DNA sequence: TGTGCCACCAGCAGGGACCCTAGCTCCTACAATGAGCAGTTCTTC. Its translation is CATSRDPSSYNEQFF. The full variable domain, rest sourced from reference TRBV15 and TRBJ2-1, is DAMVIQNPRYQVTQFGKPVTLSCSQTLNHNVMYWYQQKSSQAPKLLFHYYDKDFNNEADTPDNFQSRRPNTSFCFLDIRSPGLGDTAMYLCATSRDPSSYNEQFFGPGTRLTVL.